This T cell receptor beta chain was captured in a study of beta chain features in type 1 diabetes. Findings of the study overall: Shorter TCRB CDR3s, moderately but significantly so, were found in Type 1 diabetes patients in all four CD4+ subsets. There was no resolution here of whether HLA type influences TCRB rearrangement.

V was shortened by 6 bases and J by 4 bases, with 13 bases between the two germline ends. The CDR3 sequence is 15 residues long. Germline assignment: CDR1 SNHLY and CDR2 FYNNEI. Expressed TCRB transcripts were sequenced because the entire RNA isolate underwent reverse transcription. TCRdb's table, derived via immunoSEQ multiplex PCR, lists solely in-frame clones and lacks some. The sample contains 20,000 to 25,000 clones, more than 45% of which appear only once. In this sample, this clone turned up a few times. The antigen is unknown. Populations isolated by sorting all had purity greater than 95%. The sample comprised stem cell memory CD4+ T cells from blood. This chain joins TRBV2 and TRBJ2-6; possibly TRBD1 for D (6 bases). This TCR was sampled from a man aged 18 to 35 with type 1 diabetes. This chain's CDR3 is CASRQQGSGANVLTF. As DNA, the CDR3 is TGTGCCAGCAGACAACAGGGCTCCGGGGCCAACGTCCTGACTTTC.